Each of the 8 T cell receptor beta chains below was sequenced from the same sample in a study of shared T cell receptors in the human thymus (dated by TCRdb to about 2021). Libraries were constructed by the immunoSEQ multiplex PCR assay. The immuneACCESS repertoire file appears here via TCRdb, limited to in-frame rearrangements. These files lack a portion of the clones; in checked studies, under half of the deficit traces to unresolved V genes, and the cause of the others is not known. This sample is represented by 540,000 or so clones; 70% to 80% of them were singletons. The ten largest clones take up approximately 0.013% of the sample. This same sample was also taken into another study, of human thymus T cells.

The specimen sequenced was thymocytes. The receptor source for this set is a boy in the first two years of life with a congenital heart defect. Donor details come from another sample of the same person, matched by shared clones.

This clone showed up just a few times. The gene calls are TRBV9 and TRBJ2-1; TRBD2 matches at 10 bases. CDR1 is SGDLS and CDR2 is YYNGEE in the germline V gene. This CDR3 is 16 amino acids long. V lost 3 bases and J lost 5; bases outside the gene matches: 8. In DNA form, the CDR3 reads TGTGCCAGCAGCGGTCCCCTAGCGGGAGATGACAATGAGCAGTTCTTC. Its protein product is CASSGPLAGDDNEQFF.

The chain joins TRBV2 to TRBJ2-7, with 9 nucleotides matching TRBD2. CDR1 SNHLY and CDR2 FYNNEI come from the germline V gene. The CDR3 consists of 17 residues. In DNA, the CDR3 is TGTGTCGCCCCACCTCTAGCGGGATTGGGAGGATCCTACGAGCAGTACTTC. Amino acid sequence: CVAPPLAGLGGSYEQYF.

The V call is TRBV11-2, the J call TRBJ1-4; possible D gene TRBD1, 5 bases. CDR3 length: 15 residues. V lost 5 bases and J 5 bases, leaving 15 bases between the germline ends. Germline V gives CDR1 SGHAT, CDR2 FQNNGV. CDR3 loop: CASSRAGRVNEKLFF. In DNA form, the CDR3 reads TGTGCCAGCAGCCGAGCGGGACGGGTCAATGAAAAACTGTTTTTT. The full variable domain, in which reference TRBV11-2 and TRBJ1-4 provide the parts outside the CDR3, is EAGVAQSPRYKIIEKRQSVAFWCNPISGHATLYWYQQILGQGPKLLIQFQNNGVVDDSQLPKDRFSAERLKGVDSTLKIQPAKLEDSAVYLCASSRAGRVNEKLFFGSGTQLSVL.

The rearrangement joins TRBV19 to TRBJ1-2; D possibly corresponds to TRBD1 (6 bases). The CDR3 covers 15 residues. Between the trimmed V and J ends, which lost 4 bases and 1 base, there was a span of 13 bases. Germline loops: CDR1 LNHDA, CDR2 SQIVND (reference sequence). This chain's CDR3 is CASSRWTAGNYGYTF. The CDR3 region has the DNA TGTGCCAGTAGTAGGTGGACAGCCGGTAACTATGGCTACACCTTC.

The chain links TRBV2 to TRBJ2-3, with 10 nucleotides matching TRBD2. With 3 bases clipped from V and 6 bases from J, the junction kept 3 bases outside the gene matches. In germline, CDR1 is SNHLY, CDR2 FYNNEI. The CDR3 has 14 amino acids. CDR3 DNA sequence: TGTGCCAGCAGTGACGCTAGCGGGAGTGATACGCAGTATTTT. As protein: CASSDASGSDTQYF.

The genes are TRBV27 and TRBJ2-7, with D perhaps TRBD1 (6 bases). The CDR3 has 21 amino acids. CDR1 MNHEY and CDR2 SMNVEV come from the germline V gene (reference sequence). The V end lost 4 bases, the J end lost 0 bases, and 31 bases lay between the germline ends. In DNA form, the CDR3 reads TGTGCCAGCAGTTGCCGAGACCCCAGGCCACCAGGATACAGGGCCTCCTACGAGCAGTACTTC. Amino acid sequence: CASSCRDPRPPGYRASYEQYF.

This rearrangement joins TRBV7-8 to TRBJ2-7; 11 bases fit TRBD2. The CDR3 loop spans 15 amino acids. Germline values: CDR1 SGHVS, CDR2 FQNEAQ. V lost 4 bases, J lost 1 base, and 3 bases stayed unmatched. Written as DNA, the CDR3 is TGTGCCAGCAGCTCGCGACTAGCGGGATCCTACGAGCAGTACTTC. It is translated as CASSSRLAGSYEQYF.

V gene TRBV6-5 combines with J gene TRBJ2-7, with 8 bases that match TRBD1. CDR3 length: 11 residues. Germline-derived CDR1 and CDR2 are MNHEY and SVGAGI. Germline trimming cut 7 bases from V and 5 bases from J; bases unmatched to any gene: 1. The CDR3 DNA reads as TGTGCCAGCACAGGGGGCCACGAGCAGTACTTC. This encodes CASTGGHEQYF.